These 30 T cell receptor beta chains were sequenced from one sample in a study of T-cell memory formation after mild COVID-19. TCRdb independently ran MiXCR on the 5' RACE reads; one entry per CDR3 protein. This table has about 81,000 distinct CDR3 sequences, roughly 25% appearing once. The sequencing sample was made of PBMCs or a T cell subset sorted from them (not recorded which). The receptor source for this set is a man between 18 and 35 years old who had mild COVID-19 (a few samples of this study predate the infection). Cell type and time point are not known.

In this sample, this clonotype turned up a few times. The chain recombines TRBV4-1 with TRBJ2-7, with D possibly TRBD2 on 6 matching bases. V was shortened by 1 base and J by 3 bases, with 10 bases between the two germline ends. There are 14 residues in the CDR3. Looked up from germline, CDR1 is MGHRA and CDR2 is YSYEKL. The CDR3 DNA follows: TGCGCCAGCAGCCAAGTTAGGGGAGGCTACGAGCAGTACTTC. The encoded protein is CASSQVRGGYEQYF.

This clonotype was picked up a small number of times. The rearrangement links TRBV20-1 to TRBJ2-7; D may be TRBD2 (6 bases). V lost 0 bases and J 2 bases, leaving 11 bases between the germline ends. This CDR3 comprises 14 residues. Germline V gene data show CDR1 as DFQATT and CDR2 as SNEGSKA (reference sequence). The CDR3 bases are TGCAGTGCTAGAGATCAGTCGGGGGCCTACGAGCAGTACGTC. Translated: CSARDQSGAYEQYV.

CDR3 sequence: CASSQVSLSAETYEQYF. The DNA for the CDR3 is TGCGCCAGCAGCCAAGTTTCTCTCTCAGCGGAGACCTACGAGCAGTACTTC. This chain connects TRBV4-1 to TRBJ2-7; possibly TRBD2 for D (5 bases). Germline V gene sequence: CDR1 MGHRA, CDR2 YSYEKL. The CDR3 covers 17 residues. The V end lost 1 base, the J end lost 2 bases, and 18 bases lay between the germline ends.

This chain uses TRBV20-1 with TRBJ1-1; possible D gene TRBD1, 5 bases. CDR1 and CDR2 (germline): DFQATT, SNEGSKA (reference sequence). The CDR3 spans 12 residues. V gave up 6 bases and J gave up 2 bases, with 10 bases separating them. CDR3 DNA sequence: TGCAGTGCCCTGACAGACAACACTGAAGCTTTCTTT. Its protein product is CSALTDNTEAFF.

The chain joins TRBV11-2 to TRBJ2-7; 12 nucleotides agree with TRBD1. The CDR3 has 15 amino acids. J lost 7 bases, V lost 4 bases, and 8 bases had no gene match. Germline V gene data show CDR1 as SGHAT and CDR2 as FQNNGV. The CDR3 is CASSSPGQGAGEQYF. The DNA of the CDR3 is TGTGCCAGCAGCTCCCCGGGACAGGGGGCAGGAGAGCAGTACTTC.

In this sample, this clonotype turned up a few times. The V and J genes are TRBV5-6 and TRBJ2-2; D ambiguous. CDR1 and CDR2 (germline): SGHDT, YYEEEE. The length of the CDR3 is 12 residues. V shed 1 base and J shed 6 bases, with 4 bases lying between them. This CDR3 reads CASSLSSGELFF. The CDR3, as DNA: TGTGCCAGCAGCTTGAGCTCCGGGGAGCTGTTTTTT.

V usage is TRBV20-1 and J usage is TRBJ2-7; 8 bases align to TRBD2. Per the germline V gene, CDR1 is DFQATT and CDR2 is SNEGSKA (reference sequence). The CDR3 sequence is 14 residues long. V lost 6 bases, J lost 4 bases, and 11 bases stayed unmatched. The CDR3 is CSADPAGGSYEQYF. DNA for the CDR3: TGCAGTGCCGATCCGGCGGGGGGCTCTTACGAGCAGTACTTC.

This clonotype has only one observation. This sequence joins TRBV29-1 and TRBJ2-7; 9 nucleotides match TRBD1. Germline CDR1 reads SQVTM; CDR2 reads ANQGSEA. V was pared by 6 bases and J by 3 bases, with 3 bases of the junction left unmatched. CDR3 length: 12 amino acids. CDR3 sequence reads: CSVTGQGYEQYF. DNA of the CDR3: TGCAGCGTCACGGGACAGGGCTACGAGCAGTACTTC.

V and J are TRBV2 and TRBJ2-7; 7 bases match TRBD1. This CDR3 has 14 amino acids. The ends lost 11 bases at V and 9 bases at J; junction bases unmatched: 19. From germline, CDR1 is SNHLY and CDR2 FYNNEI. The DNA for the CDR3 is TGTGCCGGCCCTTTCGTTGGACAGGTCCGAAGGCAGTACGTC. Protein sequence: CAGPFVGQVRRQYV.

The genes are TRBV12-3 or TRBV12-4 and TRBJ1-2; D remains ambiguous. V was cut by 3 bases and J by 4 bases, with 9 bases left in between. This CDR3 spans 13 amino acids. Written as DNA, the CDR3 is TGTGCCAGCAGTTTGGACGTGGGCTATGGCTACACCTTC. This gives the protein CASSLDVGYGYTF.

V and J are TRBV4-3 and TRBJ2-1; 8 nucleotides align to TRBD2. V lost 0 bases and J lost 6; bases outside the gene matches: 10. The germline V gene has CDR1 LGHNA and CDR2 YSLEER. This CDR3 has 17 residues. CDR3 coding DNA: TGCGCCAGCAGCCAAGATAGGGAGAGCGGGAGATTCAATGAGCAGTTCTTC. Translating gives CASSQDRESGRFNEQFF.

The chain recombines TRBV7-9 with TRBJ2-7; 7 bases are a match to TRBD2. J was trimmed by 0 bases and V by 9 bases; bases with no gene match: 8. Germline assignment: CDR1 SEHNR and CDR2 FQNEAQ (reference sequence). CDR3 length: 14 amino acids. The CDR3 DNA is TGTGCCAGTCGTCCGGGCGGGGGCTCCTACGAGCAGTACTTC. Translating it yields CASRPGGGSYEQYF.

The gene calls are TRBV5-1 and TRBJ1-1, with D perhaps TRBD1 (5 bases). The V gene's germline CDR1 is SGHRS and CDR2 YFSETQ. The V end lost 2 bases, the J end lost 4 bases, and 12 bases lay between the germline ends. This CDR3 has 14 residues. CDR3: CASSFLGGGTEAFF. Written as DNA, the CDR3 is TGCGCCAGCAGCTTTCTCGGCGGGGGCACTGAAGCTTTCTTT.

In its sample, this clonotype was seen a few times. J is TRBJ2-2 and V is TRBV3-1, with 10 bases identical to TRBD2. The germline gives CDR1 LGHDT, CDR2 YNNKEL (reference sequence). The CDR3 consists of 16 residues. After removal of 5 bases from V and 4 bases from J, the junction contained 7 bases not matched to a gene. The CDR3 DNA follows: TGTGCCAGCAGCTACTCTAGCGGGGGTTTCACCGGGGAGCTGTTTTTT. Amino acids: CASSYSSGGFTGELFF.

V usage is TRBV29-1 and J usage is TRBJ1-1; tentative D call: TRBD1 (5 bases). CDR3 length: 13 amino acids. V gave up 5 bases and J gave up 0 bases, with 10 bases separating them. Germline V gene sequence: CDR1 SQVTM, CDR2 ANQGSEA. CDR3: CSVRGGMNTEAFF. The CDR3 nucleotides read TGCAGCGTTCGCGGGGGGATGAACACTGAAGCTTTCTTT.

Many counts were recorded for this clonotype. This sequence joins TRBV12-3 or TRBV12-4 and TRBJ1-1, with a possible D match to TRBD1 (6 bases). The CDR3 is 14 amino acids. With 6 bases removed from V and 1 base from J, the gap between germline ends came to 12 bases. The CDR3 DNA sequence: TGTGCCAGCAGCACGACAGGCTCGAACACTGAAGCTTTCTTT. Its translation: CASSTTGSNTEAFF.

Only a few counts were recorded for this clonotype. The chain joins TRBV4-3 to TRBJ2-1; TRBD2 matches 7 bases. Trimming took 1 base from V and 9 from J; bases not matched to a gene: 9. The CDR3 consists of 15 residues. The germline V gene has CDR1 LGHNA and CDR2 YSLEER. The CDR3 protein is CASSQVAGEAFEQFF. Written as DNA, the CDR3 is TGCGCCAGCAGCCAAGTTGCGGGGGAGGCGTTTGAGCAGTTCTTC.

This chain connects TRBV10-3 to TRBJ2-2; D possibly corresponds to TRBD1 (5 bases). The CDR3 has 14 residues. V lost 9 bases and J 2 bases, leaving 13 bases between the germline ends. CDR1 is ENHRY and CDR2 is SYGVKD in the germline V gene. CDR3 DNA: TGTGCCATAGGGGTAGCTGCCAACACCGGGGAGCTGTTTTTT. Protein product: CAIGVAANTGELFF.

V usage is TRBV6-5 and J usage is TRBJ1-5, with D perhaps TRBD1 (5 bases). Trimming left V 5 bases short and J 4 bases short, with 15 bases between. The germline V gene encodes CDR1 MNHEY and CDR2 SVGAGI. This CDR3 spans 15 amino acids. The CDR3 bases are TGTGCCAGCAGTCCGGGGGGGGGACGTAATCAGCCCCAGCATTTT. This gives the protein CASSPGGGRNQPQHF.

Here the CDR3 DNA reads TGCGCCAGCAGCCAAGGCAGTCGAAATCAGCCCCAGCATTTT. Its protein product is CASSQGSRNQPQHF. The chain has TRBV4-1 and TRBJ1-5; D uncertain. CDR3 length equals 14 residues. The V and J ends lost 1 base and 4 bases respectively, with 8 bases between them. Germline V gives CDR1 MGHRA, CDR2 YSYEKL.

V is TRBV19 and J is TRBJ2-3; TRBD2 matches at 11 bases. V dropped 7 bases and J dropped 2; count of bases not matched to a gene: 14. CDR3 length equals 18 residues. CDR1 and CDR2 from the germline V gene are LNHDA and SQIVND (reference sequence). CDR3 nucleotides: TGTGCCAGTACCCCACTAGCGGGGGCCCCCTCGTTCACAGATACGCAGTATTTT. It translates to CASTPLAGAPSFTDTQYF. The entire variable domain, with the rest obtained from reference TRBV19 and TRBJ2-3, is as follows: DGGITQSPKYLFRKEGQNVTLSCEQNLNHDAMYWYRQDPGQGLRLIYYSQIVNDFQKGDIAEGYSVSREKKESFPLTVTSAQKNPTAFYLCASTPLAGAPSFTDTQYFGPGTRLTVL.

This clonotype was seen only a few times. The chain is built from TRBV29-1 and TRBJ2-5; D not certain. V was trimmed by 4 bases and J by 2 bases, leaving 8 bases between them. CDR3 length: 12 amino acids. CDR1 and CDR2 from the germline V gene are SQVTM and ANQGSEA. The CDR3 DNA reads as TGCAGCGTTGTTGACTTACAAGAGACCCAGTACTTC. This translates into CSVVDLQETQYF.

This clonotype was seen more than once but under ten times. This sequence joins TRBV29-1 and TRBJ1-1, with D unresolved. Trimming removed 3 bases at V and 2 bases at J, with 7 bases between. Germline assignment: CDR1 SQVTM and CDR2 ANQGSEA. The CDR3 is 12 amino acids. CDR3 sequence (DNA): TGCAGCGTTGAGCAGCGCAACACTGAAGCTTTCTTT. Translating gives CSVEQRNTEAFF.

This clonotype was seen a handful of times. V is TRBV7-2 and J is TRBJ2-1; no clear D. This CDR3 is 12 amino acids long. Germline V lookup: CDR1 SGHTA, CDR2 FQGNSA. Trimming removed 5 bases at V and 4 bases at J, with 6 bases between. CDR3 loop: CASSGSYNEQFF. For the CDR3, the DNA is TGTGCCAGCAGCGGGTCTTACAATGAGCAGTTCTTC.

This clonotype occurred many times. The chain employs TRBV12-5 and TRBJ2-5; TRBD2 aligns across 10 bases. This CDR3 has 17 amino acids. Germline CDR1 and CDR2: LGHNT and FRNRAP. V lost 4 bases to trimming and J lost 0 bases; unmatched junction nucleotides: 8. The CDR3 sequence: CASGWAPSGGHQETQYF. The DNA of the CDR3 is TGTGCTAGTGGTTGGGCCCCTAGCGGGGGCCACCAAGAGACCCAGTACTTC.

The table lists this clonotype with a few counts. This sequence joins TRBV7-9 and TRBJ1-1, with D possibly matching TRBD1 (5 bases). The germline V gene has CDR1 SEHNR and CDR2 FQNEAQ (reference sequence). This CDR3 is built from 13 residues. Trimming removed 11 bases from V and 4 bases from J, with 17 bases in between. The CDR3 DNA reads as TGTGCCGCTAGGGAGGGACCGTTCACTGAAGCTTTCTTT. Translated: CAAREGPFTEAFF.

This clonotype turned up a few times. V is TRBV18 and J is TRBJ1-4; D not resolved. This CDR3 is 16 amino acids long. V lost 2 bases to trimming and J lost 0 bases, with 10 bases between them. Germline V gene data show CDR1 as KGHSH and CDR2 as LQKENI. CDR3 nucleotide sequence: TGTGCCAGCTCACCAAGTCGACGAGCAACTAATGAAAAACTGTTTTTT. This translates into CASSPSRRATNEKLFF.

This clonotype was seen only a few times. The rearrangement joins TRBV12-3 or TRBV12-4 to TRBJ1-4; TRBD1 agrees at 7 bases. V lost 4 bases, J lost 11 bases, and 13 bases stayed unmatched. The length of the CDR3 is 15 residues. This CDR3 is CASSSKDRFRKKLFF. Written as DNA, the CDR3 is TGTGCCAGCAGTTCCAAGGACAGGTTCAGGAAGAAACTGTTTTTT.

V usage is TRBV7-9 and J usage is TRBJ1-1; a possible D gene is TRBD1 (6 bases). Deletions cut 5 bases from V and 7 bases from J, with 11 bases between. This CDR3 has 12 residues. Germline loops: CDR1 SEHNR, CDR2 FQNEAQ (reference sequence). As DNA, the CDR3 is TGTGCCAGCAGCCCCGGGACACTTGAAGCTTTCTTT. It encodes CASSPGTLEAFF.

The rearrangement uses TRBV5-1 and TRBJ2-1, with D possibly matching TRBD1 (5 bases). The CDR3 contains 12 residues. V gave up 0 bases and J gave up 8 bases, with 6 bases separating them. Per the germline V gene, CDR1 is SGHRS and CDR2 is YFSETQ. CDR3 nucleotides: TGCGCCAGCAGCTTGGAGGGGTATGAGCAGTTCTTC. It is translated as CASSLEGYEQFF.